This paragraph covers one T cell receptor beta chain sequence. It has no known antigen specificity. No quality values exist for individual bases; no much larger clone is one base distant. The data derive from a study of blood T cell repertoires in COVID-19 (dated by TCRdb to the early 2020s). About the study as a whole: Samples covering the acute and convalescent phases of COVID-19 were provided by collaborators in the United States, Italy and Spain. The prospective study material was composed of cDNA or gDNA derived from T cells, B-cell-depleted T cells, or PBMCs. Deeply sampled blood TCRbeta repertoires from subjects exposed to, actively infected with, or recovered from COVID-19 were included in the dataset. The repertoires were made available in a free public database intended to serve as a resource for research on the immune response to SARS-CoV-2. Samples were obtained from the ongoing ImmuneRACE study (first 160 participants) and from over 1,000 subjects provided by 6 global collaborators. A de-identified subject ID, COVID-19 status, age in years and sex were almost always included in the sample metadata. Where available, HLA class I and class II types were obtained from metadata supplied by the sample provider rather than from assay-based typing. General conclusions and limits of the study: How much clinical and demographic metadata was included differed by source and by participant, and the metadata was provided uncurated.

TCRbeta CDR3 regions were amplified from genomic DNA using the immunoSEQ Assay, a bias-controlled multiplex PCR. The study's processing was this. Nucleated cell counts per sample were estimated from amplification of reference gene primers within the assay. To quantify the absolute abundance of each unique TCRbeta CDR3 rearrangement, sequence reads were collapsed and filtered. For each sample, productive Simpson clonality was calculated as the square root of Simpson's diversity index across productive rearrangements. TCRdb holds this immuneACCESS table with in-frame rearrangements only. Some clones are missing; in checked studies, unresolved V genes explain under half, and the rest has no known cause. D and trimming come from the DNA, and the V and J calls and clone size come from that table. In all, the sample holds some 150,000 clones, and 81% of those were seen once. Approximately 9.2% of the sample is held by the ten biggest clonotypes.

Each collaborating institution followed its own protocols to collect whole blood in K2EDTA tubes. For TCRbeta analysis, collaborators shipped samples as frozen whole blood, isolated PBMCs, or DNA extracted from either of those sample types. The germline V and J ends show losses of 3 bases and 11 bases respectively, and no gene match explains 6 bases of the junction. The germline V gene yields SGHDT for CDR1 and YYEEEE for CDR2. Inclusive of the bounding cysteine and phenylalanine, the CDR3 is 13 residues long. The CDR3 DNA has 39 bases and is translated from base 1. This TCR was recovered from a human donor with acute or convalescent COVID-19. The donor label of this sample is uncertain. Sequencing input: peripheral blood. The chain is made from TRBV5-6 and TRBJ1-4, with 8 bases in between that match TRBD1. The CDR3 region reads CASSYGQGGKLFF. The sequence in DNA is TGTGCCAGCAGCTACGGACAGGGTGGGAAACTGTTTTTT.